This entry lists 21 T cell receptor beta chains sequenced from one sample in a study of OX40 agonist ivuxolimab in advanced cancers. Using immunoSEQ multiplex PCR, the repertoire was profiled, and TCRdb retains in-frame clones only, with some absent. Among roughly 63,000 clones listed, about 91% were seen once. Sequenced material: CD4+ or CD8+ T cells sorted from blood, taken in a trial of the OX40 agonist ivuxolimab. The receptors shown here come from an adult with an advanced solid tumor such as melanoma, head and neck, liver or kidney cancer.

The chain recombines TRBV4-1 with TRBJ2-7; a possible D gene is TRBD1 (5 bases). V lost 6 bases and J 2 bases, leaving 11 bases between the germline ends. CDR1 is MGHRA, CDR2 YSYEKL, per germline. This CDR3 comprises 13 residues. CDR3 region: CASSFGQPYEQYF. The CDR3 DNA is TGCGCCAGCAGTTTCGGACAACCCTACGAGCAGTACTTC.

V and J are TRBV15 and TRBJ1-5, with D hard to call. The V gene lost 0 bases and the J gene lost 4 bases, with 7 bases spanning the gap. The V gene's germline CDR1 is LNHNV and CDR2 YYDKDF (reference sequence). The CDR3 loop spans 14 amino acids. The CDR3 DNA is TGTGCCACCAGCAGAGATATGGGGAATCAGCCCCAGCATTTT. Translating it yields CATSRDMGNQPQHF.

The chain employs TRBV27 and TRBJ2-3; TRBD2 matches 10 bases. From germline, CDR1 is MNHEY and CDR2 SMNVEV (reference sequence). Trimming cost V 5 bases and J 4 bases; bases outside gene matches: 15. CDR3 length equals 18 residues. The CDR3 is CASSPEAGGPELPDTQYF. The DNA for the CDR3 is TGTGCCAGCAGTCCCGAAGCGGGAGGGCCGGAGCTCCCAGATACGCAGTATTTT.

The chain employs TRBV18 and TRBJ2-2, with 12 nucleotides matching TRBD2. V trimming: 3 bases; J trimming: 7 bases; junction bases outside the gene matches: 6. Germline CDR1 reads KGHSH; CDR2 reads LQKENI. The CDR3 runs 16 residues. For the CDR3, the DNA is TGTGCCAGCTCACCGCCGACTAGCGGGAGACTCGGGGAGCTGTTTTTT. This encodes CASSPPTSGRLGELFF.

The chain has TRBV7-9 and TRBJ2-3; D remains unclear. Trimming removed 5 bases from V and 8 bases from J, with 14 bases in between. The CDR3 runs 13 residues. CDR1 and CDR2 (germline): SEHNR, FQNEAQ (reference sequence). This CDR3 reads CASSPSASVTQYF. The CDR3, as DNA: TGTGCCAGCAGCCCCTCGGCGTCTGTTACGCAGTATTTT. The entire variable domain, with the rest obtained from reference TRBV7-9 and TRBJ2-3, is as follows: DTGVSQNPRHKITKRGQNVTFRCDPISEHNRLYWYRQTLGQGPEFLTYFQNEAQLEKSRLLSDRFSAERPKGSFSTLEIQRTEQGDSAMYLCASSPSASVTQYFGPGTRLTVL.

This sequence joins TRBV9 and TRBJ1-1; D is unresolved. The CDR3 contains 13 residues. Trimming left V 2 bases short and J 4 bases short, with 9 bases between. From germline, CDR1 is SGDLS and CDR2 YYNGEE. The CDR3 DNA reads TGTGCCAGCAGCGTTGGAGGGCTCACTGAAGCTTTCTTT. It is translated as CASSVGGLTEAFF.

The chain has TRBV27 and TRBJ2-2; the match to TRBD2 covers 9 bases. Germline V gene data show CDR1 as MNHEY and CDR2 as SMNVEV (reference sequence). The CDR3 loop spans 16 amino acids. Trimming took 10 bases from V and 5 from J; bases not matched to a gene: 14. Here the CDR3 reads CAISPLLAGRTGELFF. CDR3 nucleotides: TGTGCCATCTCCCCTTTGCTAGCGGGAAGGACCGGGGAGCTGTTTTTT.

This clone was recorded only once. The chain combines TRBV27 with TRBJ1-6, with 7 bases that match TRBD1. J was trimmed by 10 bases and V by 8 bases; bases with no gene match: 8. Germline V lookup: CDR1 MNHEY, CDR2 SMNVEV (reference sequence). There are 13 residues in the CDR3. The CDR3 DNA reads as TGTGCCAGCGCCGACAGGGTCCAATCACCCCTCCACTTT. It codes for CASADRVQSPLHF.

The chain has TRBV16 and TRBJ1-6, with a possible D match to TRBD1 (5 bases). V was clipped by 4 bases and J by 10 bases, with 11 bases between them. Germline V CDR1 and CDR2: KGHSY, FQNENV. The CDR3 loop spans 13 amino acids. CDR3 amino acids: CASSPQEGSPLHF. The CDR3 DNA sequence: TGTGCCAGCAGCCCGCAAGAGGGGTCACCCCTCCACTTT.

The sample holds one count of this clone. The chain links TRBV7-3 to TRBJ2-7; tentatively, D is TRBD2 (6 bases). This CDR3 contains 13 residues. The germline gives CDR1 SGHTA, CDR2 FQGTGA. V lost 3 bases, J lost 6 bases, and 12 bases lay in between. The CDR3 DNA reads TGTGCCAGCAGCTTGGCGGGATCTCTCGAGCAGTACTTC. This translates into CASSLAGSLEQYF.

For the CDR3, the DNA is TGTGCCAGTAGTACATCTAGCGGGATCACAGATACGCAGTATTTT. Translation gives CASSTSSGITDTQYF. The V call is TRBV19, the J call TRBJ2-3, with 9 positions matching TRBD2. Germline V lookup: CDR1 LNHDA, CDR2 SQIVND (reference sequence). The CDR3 extends over 15 amino acids. J was trimmed by 2 bases and V by 4 bases; bases with no gene match: 4. Complete variable domain (other parts from reference TRBV19 and TRBJ2-3): DGGITQSPKYLFRKEGQNVTLSCEQNLNHDAMYWYRQDPGQGLRLIYYSQIVNDFQKGDIAEGYSVSREKKESFPLTVTSAQKNPTAFYLCASSTSSGITDTQYFGPGTRLTVL.

The chain links TRBV2 to TRBJ1-5; a weak D match, TRBD1 (6 bases). Per the germline V gene, CDR1 is SNHLY and CDR2 is FYNNEI. The CDR3 consists of 15 residues. V was clipped by 0 bases and J by 7 bases, with 13 bases between them. The CDR3 region is CASSEAAGDRQPQHF. The DNA for the CDR3 is TGTGCCAGCAGTGAAGCAGCAGGGGATCGCCAGCCCCAGCATTTT.

The chain recombines TRBV10-1 with TRBJ2-1, with D possibly TRBD1 on 5 matching bases. The CDR3 contains 12 residues. Germline loops: CDR1 WNHNN, CDR2 SYGVQD (reference sequence). V dropped 0 bases and J dropped 16 bases, with 13 bases sitting between them. The CDR3 sequence is CASSESGHARFF. Here the CDR3 DNA reads TGCGCCAGCAGTGAGTCCGGACATGCGAGATTCTTC.

V usage is TRBV11-2 and J usage is TRBJ1-2; tentatively, D is TRBD1 (5 bases). With 2 bases removed from V and 6 bases from J, the gap between germline ends came to 16 bases. CDR1 and CDR2 (germline): SGHAT, FQNNGV. The CDR3 is 15 residues long. The CDR3 DNA is TGTGCCAGCAGCTTATGGGGACGGCACCTGGATGGCTACACCTTC. Encoded protein: CASSLWGRHLDGYTF.

The genes are TRBV27 and TRBJ2-7; D is perhaps TRBD1 (6 bases). The CDR3 loop spans 15 amino acids. V shed 2 bases and J shed 2 bases, with 13 bases lying between them. CDR1 MNHEY and CDR2 SMNVEV come from the germline V gene (reference sequence). CDR3 sequence reads: CASSLRQDLTYEQYF. The CDR3 DNA is TGTGCCAGCAGTTTAAGACAGGACCTAACCTACGAGCAGTACTTC.

V gene TRBV10-2 combines with J gene TRBJ1-2; D is ambiguous. The CDR3 sequence is 13 residues long. CDR1 and CDR2 (germline): WSHSY, SAAADI. V gave up 6 bases and J gave up 5 bases, with 13 bases separating them. The DNA for the CDR3 is TGCGCCAGCAGCTCCGGGAGGGATTATGGCTACACCTTC. Its protein is CASSSGRDYGYTF.

This sequence joins TRBV6-5 and TRBJ2-1; D is undetermined. In germline, CDR1 is MNHEY, CDR2 SVGAGI. V lost 4 bases and J lost 5, with 9 bases in between. There are 13 residues in the CDR3. Here the CDR3 reads CASSLGTNNEQFF. The CDR3 bases are TGTGCCAGCAGTTTAGGTACGAACAATGAGCAGTTCTTC.

The rearrangement joins TRBV7-9 to TRBJ1-2; no clear D gene. The V gene's germline CDR1 is SEHNR and CDR2 FQNEAQ (reference sequence). The CDR3 spans 14 residues. The ends were cut back, 6 bases at V and 2 bases at J, with 13 bases in the middle. The CDR3 bases are TGTGCCAGCAGTGAACCTACCGTAAACTATGGCTACACCTTC. Translating it yields CASSEPTVNYGYTF. The full variable domain, completed using reference TRBV7-9 and TRBJ1-2, is DTGVSQNPRHKITKRGQNVTFRCDPISEHNRLYWYRQTLGQGPEFLTYFQNEAQLEKSRLLSDRFSAERPKGSFSTLEIQRTEQGDSAMYLCASSEPTVNYGYTFGSGTRLTVV.

The chain carries TRBV6-1 and TRBJ2-7; perhaps TRBD1 as D (5 bases). CDR3 length equals 14 residues. The germline gives CDR1 MNHNS, CDR2 SASEGT. Trimming removed 7 bases at V and 3 bases at J, with 16 bases between. CDR3 region: CASIETEFLYEQYF. Written as DNA, the CDR3 is TGTGCCAGCATCGAGACAGAATTTCTCTACGAGCAGTACTTC.

The J gene is TRBJ1-1, the V gene TRBV30, with 7 bases that match TRBD1. The J segment lost 5 bases and the V segment lost 6 bases, leaving 9 bases of the junction unmatched. The CDR3 length is 13 residues. Germline V CDR1 and CDR2: GTSNPN, SVGIG (reference sequence). CDR3 coding DNA: TGTGCCTGTATAAGGGACAGCGAGACTGAAGCTTTCTTT. Residues: CACIRDSETEAFF.

The V gene is TRBV5-1, the J gene TRBJ2-7, with D possibly matching TRBD1 (6 bases). The V end was cut by 1 base, the J end by 6 bases, with 20 bases between. This CDR3 region has 16 residues. Germline CDR1 reads SGHRS; CDR2 reads YFSETQ. CDR3 bases: TGCGCCAGCAGCTTGTCTCCGGGGCAGGGGAGTACCGAGCAGTACTTC. Its translation: CASSLSPGQGSTEQYF.